These 5 T cell receptor beta chains originate from one sample sequenced in a study of CD8 T cells in Susac syndrome. Reverse transcription of roughly 0.45 to 1 ug RNA was performed with random hexamers. TCRdb analysed the immunoSEQ multiplex PCR reads with MiXCR anew, one entry per CDR3 protein. The profile covers 150,000 to 200,000 distinct CDR3 sequences, with 75% to 95% appearing a single time and 0.087% taken by the ten largest. Sample: CD4+ T cells from PBMCs. The receptors derive from a human donor with Susac syndrome.

The genes are TRBV19 and TRBJ1-5, with TRBD1 as a possible D gene (6 bases). This CDR3 comprises 14 residues. V dropped 2 bases and J dropped 5 bases, with 10 bases sitting between them. Germline V lookup: CDR1 LNHDA, CDR2 SQIVND (reference sequence). CDR3 nucleotide sequence: TGTGCCAGTAGTATAAAAGGGGGGGATCAGCCCCAGCATTTT. This codes for CASSIKGGDQPQHF.

The gene calls are TRBV6-1 and TRBJ2-1, with 7 bases matching TRBD2. CDR3 size: 15 residues. Germline values: CDR1 MNHNS, CDR2 SASEGT. V was pared by 8 bases and J by 4 bases, with 11 bases of the junction left unmatched. The CDR3 DNA follows: TGTGCCAGCCGTCGCTCCGGGGGGAGATACAATGAGCAGTTCTTC. It specifies CASRRSGGRYNEQFF.

The rearrangement uses TRBV4-1 and TRBJ2-7, with unresolved D. From germline, CDR1 is MGHRA and CDR2 YSYEKL. This CDR3 comprises 15 residues. Trimming cost V 6 bases and J 3 bases, with 18 bases left between them. Written as DNA, the CDR3 is TGCGCCAGCAGATCAATAGGCACCTTCGGCTACGAGCAGTACTTC. It translates to CASRSIGTFGYEQYF.

V and J are TRBV20-1 and TRBJ1-2; D ambiguous. The CDR3 is made up of 12 amino acids. The germline V gene has CDR1 DFQATT and CDR2 SNEGSKA (reference sequence). The ends were cut back, 5 bases at V and 1 base at J, with 8 bases in the middle. The CDR3, as DNA: TGCAGTGCTCGACTGTTTAACTATGGCTACACCTTC. Translation gives CSARLFNYGYTF.

V usage is TRBV9 and J usage is TRBJ1-2; unclear D gene. The germline V and J ends were trimmed by 0 bases and 2 bases, with 5 bases remaining between them. The CDR3 is 13 amino acids. CDR1 and CDR2 (germline): SGDLS, YYNGEE. The DNA for the CDR3 is TGTGCCAGCAGCGTAGTGGAAAACTATGGCTACACCTTC. Translation gives CASSVVENYGYTF.